This T cell receptor beta chain was sequenced during a study of OX40 agonist ivuxolimab in advanced cancers. Study-wide context: Ivuxolimab was administered intravenously to patients at 0.01 to 10 mg/kg every 2 weeks. Broader study findings: Normalized expansion of T-cell clones was also low for some nonresponders.

This CDR3 has 16 amino acids. Per germline, CDR1 MGHDK and CDR2 SYGVNS. V was shortened by 6 bases and J by 0 bases, with 16 bases between the two germline ends. The assay was immunoSEQ multiplex PCR, and TCRdb's table has in-frame clones only and misses some. The repertoire consists of 89,000 or so clones, with about 90% occurring once and the leading ten covering almost 8.5%. As for this clone: What it binds is unknown.

Sequencing used CD4+ or CD8+ T cells sorted from blood, obtained in a trial of the OX40 agonist ivuxolimab. The chain couples TRBV25-1 to TRBJ2-3; D call uncertain. This TCR was recovered from an adult with an advanced solid tumor such as melanoma, head and neck, liver or kidney cancer. CDR3 bases: TGTGCCAGCAGCCCTTGGGTGATAGATAGCACAGATACGCAGTATTTT. This codes for CASSPWVIDSTDTQYF.